These 5 T cell receptor beta chains came from one sample sequenced in a study of blood T cell repertoires in COVID-19. Sequenced by immunoSEQ multiplex PCR; TCRdb stores in-frame clones only, minus some. The data contain 230,000 or so clones, approximately 83% of them singletons. Sequenced sample: peripheral blood. Source of these receptors: a man between 50 and 59 years old with active or convalescent COVID-19.

CDR3 sequence reads: CASRWPQQFF. The CDR3 coding sequence is TGTGCCAGCAGATGGCCTCAGCAGTTCTTC. This rearrangement joins TRBV7-3 to TRBJ2-1, with D unclear. The germline V gene has CDR1 SGHTA and CDR2 FQGTGA. The CDR3 extends over 10 amino acids. Trimming removed 6 bases from V and 11 bases from J, with 8 bases in between.

This chain joins TRBV30 and TRBJ1-3; 7 bases line up with TRBD1. The CDR3 spans 15 residues. V shed 2 bases, J shed 1 base, and the junction held 5 bases outside the gene matches. Per germline, CDR1 GTSNPN and CDR2 SVGIG (reference sequence). CDR3 bases: TGTGCCTGGAGTAAGAGGGGGCTTTCTGGAAACACCATATATTTT. This encodes CAWSKRGLSGNTIYF.

This chain uses TRBV30 with TRBJ1-4; 8 bases agree with TRBD1. The ends lost 1 base at V and 8 bases at J; junction bases unmatched: 3. This CDR3 has 13 residues. From germline, CDR1 is GTSNPN and CDR2 SVGIG (reference sequence). CDR3 loop: CAWSGGTGEKLFF. The CDR3 DNA sequence: TGTGCCTGGAGTGGGGGGACAGGAGAAAAACTGTTTTTT. Based on the CDR3 plus reference TRBV30 and TRBJ1-4, the full variable domain is SQTIHQWPATLVQPVGSPLSLECTVEGTSNPNLYWYRQAAGRGLQLLFYSVGIGQISSEVPQNLSASRPQDRQFILSSKKLLLSDSGFYLCAWSGGTGEKLFFGSGTQLSVL.

This chain joins TRBV7-2 and TRBJ1-1; unclear D gene. V was trimmed by 5 bases and J by 8 bases, leaving 6 bases between them. The CDR3 sequence is 10 residues long. Germline values: CDR1 SGHTA, CDR2 FQGNSA. The CDR3 region has the DNA TGTGCCAGCAGCCCCCAAGAAGCTTTCTTT. This translates into CASSPQEAFF.

The chain uses TRBV11-2 and TRBJ1-1, with 9 bases matching TRBD1. The CDR3 runs to 13 residues. J gave up 4 bases and V 6 bases, and 3 bases lay outside the gene matches. The germline V gene has CDR1 SGHAT and CDR2 FQNNGV. CDR3: CASRRTGVTEAFF. CDR3 nucleotide sequence: TGTGCCAGCAGGCGGACAGGGGTCACTGAAGCTTTCTTT.